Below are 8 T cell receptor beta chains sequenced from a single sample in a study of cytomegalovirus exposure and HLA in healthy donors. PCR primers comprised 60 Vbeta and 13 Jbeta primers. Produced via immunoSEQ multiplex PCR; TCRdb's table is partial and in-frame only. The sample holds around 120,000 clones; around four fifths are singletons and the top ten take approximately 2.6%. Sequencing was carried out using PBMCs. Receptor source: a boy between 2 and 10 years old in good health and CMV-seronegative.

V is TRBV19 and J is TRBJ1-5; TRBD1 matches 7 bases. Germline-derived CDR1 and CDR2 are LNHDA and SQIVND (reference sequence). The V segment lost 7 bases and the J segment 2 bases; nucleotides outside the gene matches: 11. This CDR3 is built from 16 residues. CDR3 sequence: CASNSWEGQGNQPQHF. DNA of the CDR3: TGTGCCAGTAATAGTTGGGAAGGACAGGGCAATCAGCCCCAGCATTTT.

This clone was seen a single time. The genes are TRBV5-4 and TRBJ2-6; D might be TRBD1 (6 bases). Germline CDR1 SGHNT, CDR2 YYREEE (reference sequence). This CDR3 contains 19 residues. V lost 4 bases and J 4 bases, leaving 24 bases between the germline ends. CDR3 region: CASSVPGHLGLGGANVLTF. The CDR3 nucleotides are TGTGCCAGCAGCGTTCCGGGACACCTTGGTCTTGGAGGGGCCAACGTCCTGACTTTC.

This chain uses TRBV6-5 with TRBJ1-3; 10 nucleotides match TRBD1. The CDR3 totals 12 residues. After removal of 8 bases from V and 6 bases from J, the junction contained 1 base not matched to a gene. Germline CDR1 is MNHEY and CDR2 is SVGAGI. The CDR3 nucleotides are TGTGCCAGCGGGACAGGGGTAAACACCATATATTTT. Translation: CASGTGVNTIYF.

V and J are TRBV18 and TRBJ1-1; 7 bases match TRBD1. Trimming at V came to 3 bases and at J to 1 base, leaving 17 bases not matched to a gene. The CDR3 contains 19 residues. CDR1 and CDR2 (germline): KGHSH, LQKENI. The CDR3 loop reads CASSPSASTGKSENTEAFF. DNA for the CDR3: TGTGCCAGCTCACCTTCCGCTTCGACAGGGAAGAGCGAGAACACTGAAGCTTTCTTT. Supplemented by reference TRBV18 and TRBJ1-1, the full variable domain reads NAGVMQNPRHLVRRRGQEARLRCSPMKGHSHVYWYRQLPEEGLKFMVYLQKENIIDESGMPKERFSAEFPKEGPSILRIQQVVRGDSAAYFCASSPSASTGKSENTEAFFGQGTRLTVV.

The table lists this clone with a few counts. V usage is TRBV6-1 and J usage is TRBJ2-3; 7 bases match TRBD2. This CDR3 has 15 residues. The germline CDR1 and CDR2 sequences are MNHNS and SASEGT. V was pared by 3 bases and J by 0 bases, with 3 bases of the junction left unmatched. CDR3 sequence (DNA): TGTGCCAGCAGTGAGAATAGCGGGAGCACAGATACGCAGTATTTT. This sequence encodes CASSENSGSTDTQYF.

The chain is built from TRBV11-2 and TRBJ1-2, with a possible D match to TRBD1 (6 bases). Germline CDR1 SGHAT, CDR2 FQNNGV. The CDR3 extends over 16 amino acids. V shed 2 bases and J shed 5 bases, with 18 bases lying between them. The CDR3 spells CASSLRGGSSYYGYTF. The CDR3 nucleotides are TGTGCCAGCAGCTTAAGGGGGGGATCCAGTTATTATGGCTACACCTTC. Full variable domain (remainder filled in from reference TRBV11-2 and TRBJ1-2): EAGVAQSPRYKIIEKRQSVAFWCNPISGHATLYWYQQILGQGPKLLIQFQNNGVVDDSQLPKDRFSAERLKGVDSTLKIQPAKLEDSAVYLCASSLRGGSSYYGYTFGSGTRLTVV.

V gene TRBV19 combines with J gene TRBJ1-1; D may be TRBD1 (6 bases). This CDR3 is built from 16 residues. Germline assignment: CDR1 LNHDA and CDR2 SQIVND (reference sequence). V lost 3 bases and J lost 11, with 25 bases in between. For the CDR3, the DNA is TGTGCCAGTAGTATTAAATCGATTGAGGGGGACCGACGGGCTTTCTTT. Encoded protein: CASSIKSIEGDRRAFF.

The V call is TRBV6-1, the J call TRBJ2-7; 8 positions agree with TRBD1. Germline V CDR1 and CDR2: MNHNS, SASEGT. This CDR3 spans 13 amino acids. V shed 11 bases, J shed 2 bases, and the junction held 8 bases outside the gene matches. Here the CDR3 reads CAAPDRETYEQYF. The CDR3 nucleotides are TGTGCCGCCCCGGACAGGGAAACCTACGAGCAGTACTTC.